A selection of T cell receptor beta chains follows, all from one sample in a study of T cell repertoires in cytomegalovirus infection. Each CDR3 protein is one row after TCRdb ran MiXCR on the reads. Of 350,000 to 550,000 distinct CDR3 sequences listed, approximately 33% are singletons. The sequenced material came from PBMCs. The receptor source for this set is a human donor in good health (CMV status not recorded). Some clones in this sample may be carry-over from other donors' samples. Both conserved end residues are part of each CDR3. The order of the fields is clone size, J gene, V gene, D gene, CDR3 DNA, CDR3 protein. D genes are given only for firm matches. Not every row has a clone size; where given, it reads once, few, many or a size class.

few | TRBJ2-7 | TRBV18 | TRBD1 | TGTGCCAGCTCACCGGTAGGACAGGGGAAATACGAGCAGTACTTC | CASSPVGQGKYEQYF
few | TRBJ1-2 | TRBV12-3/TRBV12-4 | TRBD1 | TGTGCCAGCACCAGTGACAGGGGGCATGGCTACACCTTC | CASTSDRGHGYTF
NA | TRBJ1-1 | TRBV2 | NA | TGTGCCAGCACCGTACCTCCCCTGAACACTGAAGCTTTATTT | CASTVPPLNTEALF
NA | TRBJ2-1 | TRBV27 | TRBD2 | TGTGCCAGCAGCCCTGACTCTTGGGGGGGGGAGCAGTTCTTC | CASSPDSWGGEQFF
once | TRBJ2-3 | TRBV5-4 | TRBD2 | TGTGCCAGCAGCCGCGCCCTAGCGGGAGTTAACACAGATACGCAGTATTTT | CASSRALAGVNTDTQYF
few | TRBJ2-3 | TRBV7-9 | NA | TGTGCCAGCAGCACAGGACGTAGCACAGATACGCAGTATTTT | CASSTGRSTDTQYF
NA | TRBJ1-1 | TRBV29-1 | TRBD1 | TGCAGCGCTACAGGGGGCCCTGAAGCTTTCTTT | CSATGGPEAFF
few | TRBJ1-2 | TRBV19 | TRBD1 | TGTGCCAGTAGACCCACCGGGACAGGGGTCGAAGGCTACACCTTC | CASRPTGTGVEGYTF
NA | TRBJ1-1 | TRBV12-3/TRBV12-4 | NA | TGTGCCAGCATCATCGGAGGAGGAGGAACTGAAGCTTTCTTT | CASIIGGGGTEAFF
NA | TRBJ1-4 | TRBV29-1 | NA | TGCAGCGCTTCCCCCTGGACAAGGGGCGATGAACAACTGTTTTTT | CSASPWTRGDEQLFF
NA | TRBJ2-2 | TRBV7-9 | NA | TGTGCCAGCATCCCAGGGGGGGTGAACACCGGGGAGCTGTTTTTT | CASIPGGVNTGELFF
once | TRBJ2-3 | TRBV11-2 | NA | TGTGCCAGCACCGCATCTTTCGGGGTGCACGCAGATACGCAGTATTTT | CASTASFGVHADTQYF
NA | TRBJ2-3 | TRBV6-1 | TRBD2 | TGTGCCGCCCAGCGGGGTAGCACAGATACGCAGTATTTT | CAAQRGSTDTQYF
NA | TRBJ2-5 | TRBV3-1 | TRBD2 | TGTGCCAGCAGCCAACTAGCGGGATCCCAAGAGACCCAGTACTTC | CASSQLAGSQETQYF
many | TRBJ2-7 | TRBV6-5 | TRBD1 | TGTGCCAGCAGTCGGACAGGGGTTAGTGAGCAGTACTTC | CASSRTGVSEQYF
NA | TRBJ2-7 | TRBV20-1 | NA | TGCAGTGCTCGGACCTCAGGGACCCGAGACGAGCAGTACTTC | CSARTSGTRDEQYF
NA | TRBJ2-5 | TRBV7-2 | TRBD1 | TGTGCCAGCAGCCCCAGAGGACAGGGTATTGGGTCGGAGACCCAGTACTTC | CASSPRGQGIGSETQYF
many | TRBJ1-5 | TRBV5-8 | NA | TGTGCCAGCAACTTACTCGGACAGTCTAATCAGCCCCAGCATTTT | CASNLLGQSNQPQHF
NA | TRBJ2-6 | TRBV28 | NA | TGTGCCAGCAGTTTAAGATTGACAGTCTCTGGGGCCAACGTCCTGACTTTC | CASSLRLTVSGANVLTF
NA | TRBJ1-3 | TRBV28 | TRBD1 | TGTGCCAGCAGTATGGACAGGGCAGGAGGAAACACCATATATTTT | CASSMDRAGGNTIYF
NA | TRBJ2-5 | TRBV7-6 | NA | TGTGCCAGCAGCGTGGGCCCCAGGGAGACCCAGTACTTC | CASSVGPRETQYF
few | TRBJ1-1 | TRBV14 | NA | TGTGCCAGCAGCCAAGTCTTGCAGGCCACTGAAGCTTTCTTT | CASSQVLQATEAFF
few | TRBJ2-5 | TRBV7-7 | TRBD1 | TGTGCTAGCAGCGGTCCGGGACAGGAAGAGACCCAGTACTTC | CASSGPGQEETQYF
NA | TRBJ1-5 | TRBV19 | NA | TGTGCCAGTAGTATCGCGGACAATCAGCCCCAGCATTTT | CASSIADNQPQHF
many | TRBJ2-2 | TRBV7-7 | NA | TGTGCTAGCAGCTTAGCGGTCGTCCGGACAGCAACTAACACCGGGGAGCTGTTTTTT | CASSLAVVRTATNTGELFF
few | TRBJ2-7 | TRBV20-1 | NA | TGCAGTGCCCCTTGGACGGGAAGCTCCTACGAGCAGTACTTC | CSAPWTGSSYEQYF
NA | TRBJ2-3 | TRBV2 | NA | TGTGCCAGCAGAGACTCAGGGTTCGATACGCAGTATTTT | CASRDSGFDTQYF
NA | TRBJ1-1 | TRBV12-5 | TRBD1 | TGTGCTAGGAGAGGACAGGGGAACACTGAAGCTTTCTTT | CARRGQGNTEAFF
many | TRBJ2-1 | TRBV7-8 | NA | TGTGCCAGCAGCCGAAGTGTGGCGCCGCAGGGGCAGTTCTTC | CASSRSVAPQGQFF
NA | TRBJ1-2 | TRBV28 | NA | TGTGCCAGCGGGGGGTGGGACTATGGCTACACCTTC | CASGGWDYGYTF
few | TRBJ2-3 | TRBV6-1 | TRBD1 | TGTGCCAGCGCCCGGACAGGGGGCCCAGATACGCAGTATTTT | CASARTGGPDTQYF
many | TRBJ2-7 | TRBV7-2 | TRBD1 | TGTGCCAGCAGCATATACCAGGGGGCCGACGAGCAGTACTTC | CASSIYQGADEQYF
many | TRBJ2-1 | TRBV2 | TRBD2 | TGTGCCAGCACTCCTAGCGGCGACTCCTACAATGAGCAGTTCTTC | CASTPSGDSYNEQFF
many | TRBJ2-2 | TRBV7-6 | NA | TGTGCCAGCAGCTTAAAGGTCCTAACGAACACCGGGGAGCTGTTTTTT | CASSLKVLTNTGELFF
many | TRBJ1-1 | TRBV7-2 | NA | TGTGCCAGCAGCTCCTTTGTCTCCGGATCCTTCAGAGCTTTCTTT | CASSSFVSGSFRAFF
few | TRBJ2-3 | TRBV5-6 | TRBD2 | TGTGCCAGCAGCTTGACCCCGGGACTAGGTCCCAGCACAGATACGCAGTATTTT | CASSLTPGLGPSTDTQYF
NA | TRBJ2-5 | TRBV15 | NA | TGTGCCACCATCAGAGAAAGGAGCTACCAAGAGACCCAGTACTTC | CATIRERSYQETQYF
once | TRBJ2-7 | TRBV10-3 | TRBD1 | TGTGCCATCAGGGCAGGGGGTTTTGGCTTCGAGCAGTACTTC | CAIRAGGFGFEQYF
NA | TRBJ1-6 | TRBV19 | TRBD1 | TGTGCCAGTCATGGACAGGGGACCTACAATTCACCCCTCCACTTT | CASHGQGTYNSPLHF
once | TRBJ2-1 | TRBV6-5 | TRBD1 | TGTGCCAGCAGTTACTCGTTTGGACAGGGGTTAGGGAATGAGCAGTTCTTC | CASSYSFGQGLGNEQFF
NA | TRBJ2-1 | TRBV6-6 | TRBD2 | TGTGCCAGCAGTTACGGGCGGGGGGCGGGCTACAATGAGCAGTTCTTC | CASSYGRGAGYNEQFF